The present T cell receptor beta chain was sequenced within a study of naive and memory T cell subsets. Study findings and constraints: Over 85% of naive TCR sequences appeared only once after error correction, unlike memory subsets. Naive and memory repertoire findings lacked a ground truth for validation.

The sample holds a few counts of this clonotype. The antigen is undetermined. After CD4 positive bead selection, the CD4-negative fraction gave CD8 T cells. Both TRBC1 and TRBC2 were covered by a beta constant-region primer of two equimolar oligonucleotides. Four rounds of PCR amplified the ligated cDNA using nested alpha and beta constant-region primers plus SP2. An oligonucleotide with the SP2 primer and a 12-nucleotide UMI was ligated to the cDNA 3' end. Using its own MiXCR run on the UMI-ligation and nested PCR reads, TCRdb lists one record per CDR3 protein. The sample has roughly 130,000 distinct CDR3 sequences; 36% are singletons. This clonotype originated in a human donor in good health. Sequenced sample: central memory CD4+ T cells from blood.

CDR3 nucleotides: TGCAGTGCTAGAGATAGCGGGGGACTTGCTAGGGAGACCCAGTACTTC. Amino acid sequence: CSARDSGGLARETQYF. The chain employs TRBV20-1 and TRBJ2-5, with 9 positions matching TRBD2. The CDR3 contains 16 residues. V shed 0 bases, J shed 5 bases, and the junction held 10 bases outside the gene matches. Per germline, CDR1 DFQATT and CDR2 SNEGSKA (reference sequence).